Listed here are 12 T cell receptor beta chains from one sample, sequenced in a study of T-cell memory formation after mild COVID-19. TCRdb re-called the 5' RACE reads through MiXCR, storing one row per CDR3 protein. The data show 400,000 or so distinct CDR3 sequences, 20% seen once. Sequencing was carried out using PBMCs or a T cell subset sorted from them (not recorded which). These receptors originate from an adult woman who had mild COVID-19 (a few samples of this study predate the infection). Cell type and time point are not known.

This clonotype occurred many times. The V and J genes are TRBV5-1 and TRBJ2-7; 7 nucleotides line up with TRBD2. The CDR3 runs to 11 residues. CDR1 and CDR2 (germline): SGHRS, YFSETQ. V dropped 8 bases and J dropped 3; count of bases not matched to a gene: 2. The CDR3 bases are TGCGCCAGTCGGGGGGACTACGAGCAGTACTTC. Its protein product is CASRGDYEQYF.

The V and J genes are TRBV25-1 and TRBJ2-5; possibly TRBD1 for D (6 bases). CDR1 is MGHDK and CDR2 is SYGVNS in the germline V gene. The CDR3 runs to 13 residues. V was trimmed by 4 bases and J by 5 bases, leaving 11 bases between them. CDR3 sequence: CASSGQDWETQYF. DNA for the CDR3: TGTGCCAGCAGTGGACAGGATTGGGAGACCCAGTACTTC.

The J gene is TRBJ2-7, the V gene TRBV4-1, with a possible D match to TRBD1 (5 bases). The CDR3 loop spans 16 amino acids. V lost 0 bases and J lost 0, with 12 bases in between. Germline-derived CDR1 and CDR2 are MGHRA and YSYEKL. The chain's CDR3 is CASSQEVTVLSYEQYF. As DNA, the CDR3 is TGCGCCAGCAGCCAAGAGGTGACAGTGCTCTCCTACGAGCAGTACTTC.

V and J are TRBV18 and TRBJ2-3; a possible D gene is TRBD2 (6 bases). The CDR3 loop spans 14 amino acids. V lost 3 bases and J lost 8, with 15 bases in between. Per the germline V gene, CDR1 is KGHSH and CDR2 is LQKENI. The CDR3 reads CASSPGLTEGTQYF. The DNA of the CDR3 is TGTGCCAGCTCACCCGGACTAACGGAAGGTACGCAGTATTTT.

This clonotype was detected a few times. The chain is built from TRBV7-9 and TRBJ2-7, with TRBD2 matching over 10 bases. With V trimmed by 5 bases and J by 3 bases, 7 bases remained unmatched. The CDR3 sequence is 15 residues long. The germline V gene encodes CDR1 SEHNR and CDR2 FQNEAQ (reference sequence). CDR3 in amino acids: CASSLSTSGFYEQYF. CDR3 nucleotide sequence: TGTGCCAGCAGCCTATCGACTAGCGGGTTCTACGAGCAGTACTTC. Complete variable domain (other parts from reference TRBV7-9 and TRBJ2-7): DTGVSQNPRHKITKRGQNVTFRCDPISEHNRLYWYRQTLGQGPEFLTYFQNEAQLEKSRLLSDRFSAERPKGSFSTLEIQRTEQGDSAMYLCASSLSTSGFYEQYFGPGTRLTVT.

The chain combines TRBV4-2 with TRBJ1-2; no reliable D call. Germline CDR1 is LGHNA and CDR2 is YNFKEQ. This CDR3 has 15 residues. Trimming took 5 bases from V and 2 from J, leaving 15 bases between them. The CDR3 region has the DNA TGTGCCAGCAGCGAGACCGAGGCAGGAAACTATGGCTACACCTTC. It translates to CASSETEAGNYGYTF.

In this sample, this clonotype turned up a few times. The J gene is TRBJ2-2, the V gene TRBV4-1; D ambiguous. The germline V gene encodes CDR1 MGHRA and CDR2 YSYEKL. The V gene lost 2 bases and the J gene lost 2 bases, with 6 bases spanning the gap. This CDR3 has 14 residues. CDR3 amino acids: CASSQFPNTGELFF. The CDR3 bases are TGCGCCAGCAGCCAATTTCCAAACACCGGGGAGCTGTTTTTT.

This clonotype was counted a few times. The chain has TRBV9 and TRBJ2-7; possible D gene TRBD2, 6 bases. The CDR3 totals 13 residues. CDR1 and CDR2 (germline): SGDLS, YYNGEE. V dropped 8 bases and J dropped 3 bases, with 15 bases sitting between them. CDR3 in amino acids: CASNSRGDYEQYF. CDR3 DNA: TGTGCCAGTAATTCTCGCGGGGACTACGAGCAGTACTTC.

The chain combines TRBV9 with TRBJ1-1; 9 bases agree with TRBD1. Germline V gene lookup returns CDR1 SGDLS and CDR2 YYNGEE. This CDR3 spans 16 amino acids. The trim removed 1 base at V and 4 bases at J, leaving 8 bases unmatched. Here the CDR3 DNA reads TGTGCCAGCAGCGTATCCCGTACAGGGGGCGGCACTGAAGCTTTCTTT. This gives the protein CASSVSRTGGGTEAFF.

The CDR3 DNA reads TGTGCCAGCAGCTTAGCACGGGAATCGCACGAGCAGTACTTC. Amino acid sequence: CASSLARESHEQYF. The chain uses TRBV7-2 and TRBJ2-7, with D possibly being TRBD2 (5 bases). V was pared by 0 bases and J by 5 bases, with 11 bases between. The CDR3 has 14 residues. CDR1 and CDR2 (germline): SGHTA, FQGNSA.

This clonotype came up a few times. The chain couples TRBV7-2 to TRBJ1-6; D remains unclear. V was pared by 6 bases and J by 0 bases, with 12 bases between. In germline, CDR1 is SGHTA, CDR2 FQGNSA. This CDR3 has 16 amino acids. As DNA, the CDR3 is TGTGCCAGCAGGACGGTTTTTAGCTCCTATAATTCACCCCTCCACTTT. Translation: CASRTVFSSYNSPLHF. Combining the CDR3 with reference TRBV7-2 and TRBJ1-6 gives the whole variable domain GAGVSQSPSNKVTEKGKDVELRCDPISGHTALYWYRQSLGQGLEFLIYFQGNSAPDKSGLPSDRFSAERTGGSVSTLTIQRTQQEDSAVYLCASRTVFSSYNSPLHFGNGTRLTVT.

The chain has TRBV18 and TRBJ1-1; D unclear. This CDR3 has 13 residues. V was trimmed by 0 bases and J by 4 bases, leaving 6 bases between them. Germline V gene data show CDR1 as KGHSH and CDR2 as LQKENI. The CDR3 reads CASSPPSLTEAFF. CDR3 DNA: TGTGCCAGCTCACCACCCTCTCTCACTGAAGCTTTCTTT.